This T cell receptor (beta chain) was identified during a study of shared clonotypes between healthy human individuals. Study-level results: Sequencing depth was expected to affect clonotype sharing among donors. Clonotypes not shared had lower generation probabilities than those common to all four donors.

With regard to this clone: Its antigen is as yet unknown.

This was a deep-level run. Sequencing was performed with immunoSEQ multiplex PCR; in TCRdb, only in-frame clones are kept and a portion is missing. The sample has approximately 2.5 million clones, 90% to 95% seen once. CDR1 is MNHNS, CDR2 SASEGT, per germline. Deletions cut 4 bases from V and 5 bases from J, with 11 bases between. This CDR3 is 13 amino acids long. Specimen: naive CD4+ T cells from PBMCs. Indicated subset: CD45RA+ positively selected. The clonotype was recovered from a man aged 18 to 30 in good health. Some clones in this sample may be carry-over from other donors' samples. The V and J genes are TRBV6-1 and TRBJ2-5; the D is unclear. CDR3: CASSVGSSETQYF. In DNA form, the CDR3 reads TGTGCCAGCAGTGTGGGCTCCTCGGAGACCCAGTACTTC.